A single sample is the source of the 18 T cell receptor beta chains below, sequenced in a study of blood T cell repertoires in COVID-19. The method was immunoSEQ multiplex PCR; TCRdb's version includes in-frame clones alone and lacks a portion of them. Here the sample spans approximately 310,000 clones, 89% being singletons. The material sequenced was PBMCs or T cells enriched from blood (not recorded which). The receptors come from a man aged 60 to 69 who had recovered from COVID-19.

J is TRBJ2-3 and V is TRBV7-8, with TRBD2 matching over 10 bases. The CDR3 contains 17 residues. The V gene end was trimmed by 1 base and the J gene end by 1 base; junction bases not matched to a gene: 5. Germline CDR1 is SGHVS and CDR2 is FQNEAQ. CDR3 DNA sequence: TGTGCCAGCAGCTTAGTCCCCCTAGCGGGGGGCACAGATACGCAGTATTTT. This translates into CASSLVPLAGGTDTQYF.

The chain recombines TRBV7-2 with TRBJ2-7, with 13 bases lining up with TRBD2. From germline, CDR1 is SGHTA and CDR2 FQGNSA. There are 15 residues in the CDR3. V lost 6 bases to trimming and J lost 7 bases; unmatched junction nucleotides: 9. CDR3: CASRLGLAGPFEQYF. CDR3 nucleotide sequence: TGTGCCAGCAGATTGGGACTAGCGGGACCCTTTGAGCAGTACTTC.

The genes are TRBV7-2 and TRBJ2-1; D not resolved. From germline, CDR1 is SGHTA and CDR2 FQGNSA. This CDR3 is 16 amino acids long. V was clipped by 2 bases and J by 5 bases, with 16 bases between them. CDR3 sequence reads: CASSLSGSLTHNEQFF. The CDR3 DNA sequence: TGTGCCAGCAGCTTATCAGGCAGCCTAACCCACAATGAGCAGTTCTTC.

There are a few counts of this clone. The V gene is TRBV29-1, the J gene TRBJ1-4; TRBD1 aligns across 9 bases. V trimming: 7 bases; J trimming: 5 bases; junction bases outside the gene matches: 2. CDR1 and CDR2 from the germline V gene are SQVTM and ANQGSEA. This CDR3 has 12 residues. This chain's CDR3 is CSAQGANEKLFF. The CDR3 DNA is TGCAGCGCACAGGGGGCAAATGAAAAACTGTTTTTT.

The chain uses TRBV11-2 and TRBJ2-5; the match to TRBD2 covers 9 bases. With 3 bases clipped from V and 3 bases from J, the junction kept 5 bases outside the gene matches. The CDR3 spans 15 residues. Germline-derived CDR1 and CDR2 are SGHAT and FQNNGV. Written as DNA, the CDR3 is TGTGCCAGCAGCTTCTTGCTAGCGGGGAAAGAGACCCAGTACTTC. Translating it yields CASSFLLAGKETQYF.

This clone occurred once. V gene TRBV7-3 combines with J gene TRBJ2-1; D uncertain. The CDR3 sequence is 14 residues long. Germline V lookup: CDR1 SGHTA, CDR2 FQGTGA. Trimming cost V 0 bases and J 2 bases, with 5 bases left between them. In DNA, the CDR3 is TGTGCCAGCAGCTTAACTATCCCCTACAATGAGCAGTTCTTC. It specifies CASSLTIPYNEQFF. Full variable domain (missing parts from reference TRBV7-3 and TRBJ2-1): GAGVSQTPSNKVTEKGKYVELRCDPISGHTALYWYRQSLGQGPEFLIYFQGTGAADDSGLPNDRFFAVRPEGSVSTLKIQRTERGDSAVYLCASSLTIPYNEQFFGPGTRLTVL.

The V call is TRBV10-3, the J call TRBJ1-5; TRBD1 matches at 9 bases. Losses at the gene ends were 4 bases for V and 3 bases for J; bases not matched to a gene: 4. The V gene's germline CDR1 is ENHRY and CDR2 SYGVKD. There are 15 residues in the CDR3. CDR3 loop: CAISGGTGINQPQHF. CDR3 in DNA: TGTGCCATCAGTGGTGGGACAGGGATCAATCAGCCCCAGCATTTT.

This chain connects TRBV6-4 to TRBJ2-6, with TRBD2 as a possible D gene (6 bases). V lost 6 bases to trimming and J lost 1 base, with 7 bases between them. The CDR3 covers 14 residues. From germline, CDR1 is MRHNA and CDR2 SNTAGT. CDR3 amino acids: CASRRDSGANVLTF. The CDR3 coding sequence is TGTGCCAGCAGGCGGGATTCTGGGGCCAACGTCCTGACTTTC.

This clone showed up just once. This chain joins TRBV6-4 and TRBJ1-6, with 10 positions matching TRBD1. The germline CDR1 and CDR2 sequences are MRHNA and SNTAGT. This CDR3 spans 15 amino acids. The trim removed 3 bases at V and 9 bases at J, leaving 5 bases unmatched. CDR3 nucleotide sequence: TGTGCCAGCAGTGAGGCCGGGACAGGGGCTTCACCCCTCCACTTT. Amino acids: CASSEAGTGASPLHF.

The chain employs TRBV4-1 and TRBJ2-2; 8 nucleotides match TRBD1. Germline assignment: CDR1 MGHRA and CDR2 YSYEKL. Trimming cost V 3 bases and J 0 bases; bases outside gene matches: 12. The CDR3 is 19 amino acids. DNA for the CDR3: TGCGCCAGCAGCCACGCGGACAGGGATCGTGAATCGAACACCGGGGAGCTGTTTTTT. This encodes CASSHADRDRESNTGELFF.

The CDR3 reads CASRVGQGANQPQHF. CDR3 coding DNA: TGTGCCAGCAGGGTTGGACAGGGGGCCAATCAGCCCCAGCATTTT. This chain uses TRBV28 with TRBJ1-5; 11 nucleotides match TRBD1. J gave up 3 bases and V 6 bases, and 4 bases lay outside the gene matches. The germline V gene has CDR1 MDHEN and CDR2 SYDVKM. This CDR3 is built from 15 residues.

This rearrangement joins TRBV5-1 to TRBJ2-7, with D possibly TRBD2 on 5 matching bases. The CDR3 runs to 16 residues. Germline assignment: CDR1 SGHRS and CDR2 YFSETQ. Trimming left V 4 bases short and J 2 bases short, with 19 bases between. The CDR3 DNA follows: TGCGCCAGCAGCGACCCAGGTCTAGCACTCCCCTACGAGCAGTACTTC. Translated, it gives CASSDPGLALPYEQYF.

The chain combines TRBV27 with TRBJ2-2; TRBD1 agrees at 7 bases. The germline V gene encodes CDR1 MNHEY and CDR2 SMNVEV (reference sequence). The trim removed 3 bases at V and 5 bases at J, leaving 6 bases unmatched. The CDR3 extends over 15 amino acids. The CDR3 reads CASSFLSGGTGELFF. The CDR3 nucleotides read TGTGCCAGCAGTTTTTTATCAGGGGGTACCGGGGAGCTGTTTTTT.

This clone has only one observation. This chain connects TRBV24-1 to TRBJ2-1, with 15 bases aligning to TRBD2. Germline CDR1 KGHDR, CDR2 SFDVKD. The ends lost 5 bases at V and 7 bases at J; junction bases unmatched: 8. This CDR3 region has 17 residues. As DNA, the CDR3 is TGTGCCACCAGTGGCCACGGACTAGCGGGAGGGCGGAATGAGCAGTTCTTC. This encodes CATSGHGLAGGRNEQFF.

This chain uses TRBV28 with TRBJ2-7; 8 nucleotides match TRBD2. Germline CDR1 MDHEN, CDR2 SYDVKM. The CDR3 loop spans 13 amino acids. Trimming took 10 bases from V and 5 from J; bases not matched to a gene: 10. The CDR3 is CANRRLAGNEQYF. The CDR3 DNA is TGTGCCAACAGGAGGCTAGCGGGTAACGAGCAGTACTTC.

V gene TRBV5-4 combines with J gene TRBJ2-7; 8 bases are a match to TRBD1. There are 15 residues in the CDR3. The trim removed 0 bases at V and 2 bases at J, leaving 4 bases unmatched. Germline lookup yields CDR1 SGHNT and CDR2 YYREEE (reference sequence). DNA for the CDR3: TGTGCCAGCAGCTTGGGGGACAGGCCTCCCTACGAGCAGTACTTC. Translated, it gives CASSLGDRPPYEQYF.

The rearrangement joins TRBV7-2 to TRBJ2-7; 7 bases match TRBD1. The germline gives CDR1 SGHTA, CDR2 FQGNSA. V lost 2 bases, J lost 6 bases, and 4 bases stayed unmatched. The CDR3 sequence is 13 residues long. The CDR3 reads CASSLSGQIEQYF. CDR3 in DNA: TGTGCCAGCAGCTTATCGGGACAGATCGAGCAGTACTTC.

The rearrangement uses TRBV19 and TRBJ2-7; a possible D gene is TRBD1 (6 bases). Germline assignment: CDR1 LNHDA and CDR2 SQIVND (reference sequence). This CDR3 comprises 13 residues. Deletions cut 4 bases from V and 4 bases from J, with 11 bases between. In nucleotides, the CDR3 is TGTGCCAGTAGTACCACAGGGTTTTACGAGCAGTACTTC. This encodes CASSTTGFYEQYF.